The 25 T cell receptor beta chains given below trace back to one sample, sequenced in a study of shared clonotypes between healthy human individuals. Profiling relied on immunoSEQ multiplex PCR, and the TCRdb table lists in-frame clones only, not all of them. The data show some 480,000 clones, 70% to 85% seen once. Material: PBMCs. These receptors were collected from a woman between 35 and 50 years old in good health. Some clones in this sample may be carry-over from other donors' samples.

V gene TRBV5-4 combines with J gene TRBJ1-1; the D is unclear. Between the trimmed V and J ends, which lost 0 bases and 4 bases, there was a span of 4 bases. The CDR3 loop spans 12 amino acids. The V gene's germline CDR1 is SGHNT and CDR2 YYREEE (reference sequence). CDR3 nucleotides: TGTGCCAGCAGCTTGGGTAGCACTGAAGCTTTCTTT. Translating it yields CASSLGSTEAFF.

The chain uses TRBV5-1 and TRBJ1-4; 7 nucleotides agree with TRBD1. The CDR3 has 16 residues. Germline V CDR1 and CDR2: SGHRS, YFSETQ. Germline trimming cut 2 bases from V and 7 bases from J; bases unmatched to any gene: 11. The CDR3: CASSFDTGASGEKLFF. The DNA for the CDR3 is TGCGCCAGCAGCTTTGACACAGGGGCGTCGGGTGAAAAACTGTTTTTT.

This rearrangement joins TRBV29-1 to TRBJ2-5; either TRBD1 or TRBD2 may supply D (5 bases each). Gene TRBJ2-7 matches the end of the DNA better, so the J call may be wrong. The CDR3 is 20 amino acids. CDR1 and CDR2 (germline): SQVTM, ANQGSEA. CDR3 residues: CSVEAWAEAGTRQSSYEQYF. The CDR3, as DNA: TGCAGCGTTGAAGCCTGGGCAGAGGCGGGTACCCGACAGAGCTCCTACGAGCAGTACTTC.

This clone was observed a few times. The V and J genes are TRBV19 and TRBJ1-5, with unresolved D. The CDR3 loop spans 15 amino acids. In germline, CDR1 is LNHDA, CDR2 SQIVND (reference sequence). The V end was cut by 5 bases, the J end by 4 bases, with 15 bases between. CDR3 sequence: CASSLTAVLNQPQHF. CDR3 in DNA: TGTGCCAGTAGTCTGACGGCGGTCCTTAATCAGCCCCAGCATTTT. Looking up the rest from reference TRBV19 and TRBJ1-5 gives the full variable domain: DGGITQSPKYLFRKEGQNVTLSCEQNLNHDAMYWYRQDPGQGLRLIYYSQIVNDFQKGDIAEGYSVSREKKESFPLTVTSAQKNPTAFYLCASSLTAVLNQPQHFGDGTRLSIL.

This clone was seen a few times. This sequence joins TRBV19 and TRBJ2-3; TRBD2 agrees at 10 bases. CDR1 is LNHDA and CDR2 is SQIVND in the germline V gene (reference sequence). Germline trimming cut 6 bases from V and 5 bases from J; bases unmatched to any gene: 8. The CDR3 extends over 15 amino acids. CDR3 region: CASRNSGRRRDTQYF. The CDR3 bases are TGTGCCAGTAGAAATAGCGGGAGGAGAAGAGATACGCAGTATTTT.

The chain joins TRBV29-1 to TRBJ2-3, with 7 bases that match TRBD2. From germline, CDR1 is SQVTM and CDR2 ANQGSEA. The CDR3 extends over 15 amino acids. The J segment lost 2 bases and the V segment lost 4 bases, leaving 9 bases of the junction unmatched. The CDR3 spells CSVVYSGLPTDTQYF. The DNA of the CDR3 is TGCAGCGTTGTGTATAGCGGGCTACCCACAGATACGCAGTATTTT.

The V gene is TRBV10-3, the J gene TRBJ2-1; TRBD2 is a possible D gene (6 bases). V was clipped by 2 bases and J by 8 bases, with 10 bases between them. This CDR3 is built from 13 residues. Germline-derived CDR1 and CDR2 are ENHRY and SYGVKD. The DNA of the CDR3 is TGTGCCATCAGTGAGAGGGAGGTCGATGAGCAGTTCTTC. Protein product: CAISEREVDEQFF.

J is TRBJ2-1 and V is TRBV15; the D gene is possibly TRBD2 (5 bases). The V gene lost 0 bases and the J gene lost 10 bases, with 13 bases spanning the gap. The length of the CDR3 is 14 residues. Looked up from germline, CDR1 is LNHNV and CDR2 is YYDKDF (reference sequence). As DNA, the CDR3 is TGTGCCACCAGCAGAGATCGGTCTAGCTGGGAGCAGTTCTTC. Translating it yields CATSRDRSSWEQFF.

V is TRBV27 and J is TRBJ2-7, with 7 bases lining up with TRBD1. With 1 base clipped from V and 7 bases from J, the junction kept 7 bases outside the gene matches. In germline, CDR1 is MNHEY, CDR2 SMNVEV (reference sequence). The CDR3 loop spans 14 amino acids. CDR3 sequence (DNA): TGTGCCAGCAGTTTATACAGGGGTTCGTTGGAGCAGTACTTC. This sequence encodes CASSLYRGSLEQYF.

J is TRBJ1-1 and V is TRBV9; weak D call: TRBD1 (5 bases). In germline, CDR1 is SGDLS, CDR2 YYNGEE. V lost 3 bases, J lost 1 base, and 13 bases lay in between. The CDR3 totals 15 residues. CDR3 region: CASSASGGTNTEAFF. The CDR3 DNA follows: TGTGCCAGCAGCGCCTCGGGGGGGACGAACACTGAAGCTTTCTTT. The whole variable domain, remainder taken from reference TRBV9 and TRBJ1-1, is DSGVTQTPKHLITATGQRVTLRCSPRSGDLSVYWYQQSLDQGLQFLIQYYNGEERAKGNILERFSAQQFPDLHSELNLSSLELGDSALYFCASSASGGTNTEAFFGQGTRLTVV.

This chain connects TRBV9 to TRBJ1-1; D is undetermined. CDR1 SGDLS and CDR2 YYNGEE come from the germline V gene. The CDR3 sequence is 15 residues long. The V gene lost 3 bases and the J gene lost 2 bases, with 14 bases spanning the gap. The CDR3 DNA sequence: TGTGCCAGCAGCGCCGCCTCCCCATTAAACACTGAAGCTTTCTTT. This translates into CASSAASPLNTEAFF.

This chain connects TRBV7-2 to TRBJ1-5, with D unclear. This CDR3 is built from 15 residues. Germline-derived CDR1 and CDR2 are SGHTA and FQGNSA. V gave up 3 bases and J gave up 1 base, with 10 bases separating them. DNA for the CDR3: TGTGCCAGCAGCTTTGGTGGGAGGAGCAATCAGCCCCAGCATTTT. It translates to CASSFGGRSNQPQHF.

The chain employs TRBV30 and TRBJ2-7; TRBD1 might be the D (5 bases). The V and J ends lost 3 bases and 0 bases respectively, with 15 bases between them. CDR1 is GTSNPN, CDR2 SVGIG, per germline (reference sequence). This CDR3 has 15 amino acids. CDR3 sequence reads: CAWSNTGLLSYEQYF. CDR3 DNA sequence: TGTGCCTGGAGCAATACAGGCCTTCTCTCCTACGAGCAGTACTTC.

There are a few counts of this clone. The chain combines TRBV18 with TRBJ2-7, with D tentatively TRBD2 (5 bases). The CDR3 is made up of 13 amino acids. Germline CDR1 and CDR2: KGHSH and LQKENI. The V gene lost 4 bases and the J gene lost 4 bases, with 11 bases spanning the gap. CDR3 residues: CASSLRGPYEQYF. CDR3 sequence (DNA): TGTGCCAGCTCACTTCGAGGGCCATACGAGCAGTACTTC.

The chain uses TRBV4-1 and TRBJ2-7; the D gene is possibly TRBD2 (7 bases). This CDR3 has 15 residues. The V and J ends lost 2 bases and 4 bases respectively, with 15 bases between them. Per germline, CDR1 MGHRA and CDR2 YSYEKL. CDR3 sequence reads: CASSQPQGRGYEQYF. The CDR3 DNA reads as TGCGCCAGCAGCCAACCGCAGGGGAGGGGTTACGAGCAGTACTTC.

The J gene is TRBJ2-1, the V gene TRBV7-6, with 8 bases lining up with TRBD1. CDR1 and CDR2 from the germline V gene are SGHVS and FNYEAQ. This CDR3 region has 16 residues. The junction had 9 bases not matched to a gene; V was cut back by 0 bases and J by 8 bases. CDR3 residues: CASSLATTGEVDEQFF. The CDR3 DNA is TGTGCCAGCAGCTTAGCGACGACAGGGGAGGTCGATGAGCAGTTCTTC.

This clone showed up just a few times. The chain is built from TRBV7-3 and TRBJ2-1; no firm D call. The V and J ends lost 3 bases and 5 bases respectively, with 8 bases between them. Germline loops: CDR1 SGHTA, CDR2 FQGTGA. The CDR3 is 13 amino acids. The DNA for the CDR3 is TGTGCCAGCAGCTTGAATTCCAACAATGAGCAGTTCTTC. Translating it yields CASSLNSNNEQFF.

The chain uses TRBV27 and TRBJ2-3; TRBD1 or TRBD2 may be the D gene (5 bases each). Germline V gene lookup returns CDR1 MNHEY and CDR2 SMNVEV (reference sequence). The CDR3 sequence is 16 residues long. Trimming stripped 4 bases from V and 0 bases from J, with 14 bases between. CDR3 in DNA: TGTGCCAGCAGTTCCCCCGGGACCCCCAGCACAGATACGCAGTATTTT. It specifies CASSSPGTPSTDTQYF.

The rearrangement joins TRBV29-1 to TRBJ2-7, with 7 positions matching TRBD1. This CDR3 has 13 amino acids. J gave up 5 bases and V 7 bases, and 11 bases lay outside the gene matches. The germline gives CDR1 SQVTM, CDR2 ANQGSEA. In DNA, the CDR3 is TGCAGCGCCCTCCCTGACAGGGAAGACGAGCAGTACTTC. Protein: CSALPDREDEQYF.

The chain couples TRBV6-1 to TRBJ2-7; the D gene is possibly TRBD2 (6 bases). Germline CDR1 is MNHNS and CDR2 is SASEGT. Trimming removed 10 bases at V and 3 bases at J, with 16 bases between. This CDR3 comprises 13 residues. CDR3 loop: CATWALSGYEQYF. The CDR3 region has the DNA TGTGCCACCTGGGCTCTTAGCGGCTACGAGCAGTACTTC.

This clone was counted a few times. J is TRBJ2-1 and V is TRBV4-2, with D hard to call. Trimming removed 0 bases from V and 10 bases from J, with 10 bases in between. CDR3 length equals 13 residues. Germline V CDR1 and CDR2: LGHNA, YNFKEQ. Here the CDR3 DNA reads TGTGCCAGCAGCCAAGATACCGTAAGGGAGCAGTTCTTC. Residues: CASSQDTVREQFF.

V usage is TRBV5-1 and J usage is TRBJ1-2; no firm D call. V lost 4 bases to trimming and J lost 2 bases, with 15 bases between them. The germline CDR1 and CDR2 sequences are SGHRS and YFSETQ. The CDR3 has 15 residues. CDR3 coding DNA: TGCGCCAGCAGCGAAAACCCGGGCAGCAACTATGGCTACACCTTC. It codes for CASSENPGSNYGYTF.

CDR3 DNA sequence: TGTGCCAGCAGTGAAATCGAGAGCGGGAACACAGATACGCAGTATTTT. Translation: CASSEIESGNTDTQYF. J is TRBJ2-3 and V is TRBV6-1; 7 nucleotides line up with TRBD2. Losses at the gene ends were 2 bases for V and 2 bases for J; bases not matched to a gene: 7. CDR1 and CDR2 (germline): MNHNS, SASEGT. The CDR3 loop spans 16 amino acids.

The genes are TRBV7-9 and TRBJ2-1; 9 nucleotides line up with TRBD1. The germline V gene has CDR1 SEHNR and CDR2 FQNEAQ (reference sequence). Losses at the gene ends were 5 bases for V and 2 bases for J; bases not matched to a gene: 4. CDR3 length: 15 amino acids. Here the CDR3 DNA reads TGTGCCAGCAGCGGACAGGGGACCCCCTACAATGAGCAGTTCTTC. Amino acids: CASSGQGTPYNEQFF.

This rearrangement joins TRBV15 to TRBJ2-3; D is possibly TRBD2 (5 bases). The CDR3 spans 16 residues. Germline CDR1 LNHNV, CDR2 YYDKDF (reference sequence). V lost 1 base and J lost 1, with 12 bases in between. The CDR3, as DNA: TGTGCCACCAGCAGAGTCCCTAGCAAGGGCACAGATACGCAGTATTTT. This sequence encodes CATSRVPSKGTDTQYF.